The next 24 T cell receptor beta chains were all read from a single sample in a study of T cell clones after liver transplantation. This table comes from immunoSEQ multiplex PCR, and its TCRdb copy is limited to in-frame clones, with some not included. The repertoire consists of more than 100,000 clones, with around 80% occurring once and the leading ten covering about 2.8%. This specimen was CD4+ T cells from blood, taken around 44 months after liver transplant. Receptors were obtained from a human patient who received a liver transplant. Some T cells may be the graft donor's.

The V and J genes are TRBV18 and TRBJ2-7; 8 nucleotides agree with TRBD2. V dropped 6 bases and J dropped 5; count of bases not matched to a gene: 9. The CDR3 runs to 14 residues. The germline V gene has CDR1 KGHSH and CDR2 LQKENI. The DNA for the CDR3 is TGTGCCAGCTCCTACGGGACTAGGGGGAACGAGCAGTACTTC. Its translation is CASSYGTRGNEQYF.

The chain couples TRBV5-1 to TRBJ1-3; D is uncertain. Trimming removed 0 bases from V and 0 bases from J, with 10 bases in between. Germline CDR1 SGHRS, CDR2 YFSETQ. The CDR3 spans 16 residues. CDR3 bases: TGCGCCAGCAGCTTGGCCGGGGTCCCCTCTGGAAACACCATATATTTT. Protein product: CASSLAGVPSGNTIYF.

V gene TRBV28 combines with J gene TRBJ2-2, with D tentatively TRBD2 (5 bases). The V and J ends lost 8 bases and 1 base respectively, with 11 bases between them. Looked up from germline, CDR1 is MDHEN and CDR2 is SYDVKM. The CDR3 contains 14 residues. CDR3 in DNA: TGTGCCAGCCTTACAGAGGGGAACACCGGGGAGCTGTTTTTT. Its translation is CASLTEGNTGELFF.

This clone was detected a few times. The chain has TRBV7-3 and TRBJ2-1, with 8 bases fitting TRBD1. The CDR3 loop spans 14 amino acids. After removal of 5 bases from V and 3 bases from J, the junction contained 3 bases not matched to a gene. The germline V gene encodes CDR1 SGHTA and CDR2 FQGTGA. The CDR3 sequence is CASSPQGVYNEQFF. The CDR3, as DNA: TGTGCCAGCAGCCCACAGGGGGTCTACAATGAGCAGTTCTTC.

V gene TRBV5-4 combines with J gene TRBJ2-5; D is tentatively TRBD1 or TRBD2 (5 bases each). The CDR3 runs to 14 residues. With 7 bases removed from V and 2 bases from J, the gap between germline ends came to 15 bases. Germline loops: CDR1 SGHNT, CDR2 YYREEE (reference sequence). CDR3 region: CASARGVRQETQYF. CDR3 bases: TGTGCCAGCGCAAGAGGGGTCCGTCAAGAGACCCAGTACTTC.

This rearrangement joins TRBV7-2 to TRBJ1-1; no firm D call. The germline V gene has CDR1 SGHTA and CDR2 FQGNSA. The CDR3 is made up of 14 amino acids. V shed 5 bases and J shed 0 bases, with 10 bases lying between them. CDR3 protein: CASSPTFMNTEAFF. CDR3 coding DNA: TGTGCCAGCAGCCCGACTTTCATGAACACTGAAGCTTTCTTT.

This clone was observed a handful of times. In DNA form, the CDR3 reads TGTGCCAGCTCACCAAGCCGGGACAGGGGCTATGAGCAGTTCTTC. It codes for CASSPSRDRGYEQFF. The chain uses TRBV18 and TRBJ2-1, with 10 bases identical to TRBD1. The CDR3 is 15 amino acids. CDR1 KGHSH and CDR2 LQKENI come from the germline V gene. Trimming took 2 bases from V and 8 from J; bases not matched to a gene: 6.

The rearrangement links TRBV18 to TRBJ2-7, with D perhaps matching TRBD1 or TRBD2 (5 bases each). Germline V gives CDR1 KGHSH, CDR2 LQKENI. V lost 2 bases and J 4 bases, leaving 9 bases between the germline ends. CDR3 length equals 13 residues. The CDR3 region has the DNA TGTGCCAGCTCACCAGGGGGAATTTACGAGCAGTACTTC. This sequence encodes CASSPGGIYEQYF.

V gene TRBV2 combines with J gene TRBJ1-5; 12 nucleotides agree with TRBD1. The CDR3 covers 15 residues. CDR1 is SNHLY, CDR2 FYNNEI, per germline. V lost 5 bases and J lost 7; bases outside the gene matches: 6. CDR3 DNA: TGTGCCAGCAGTCCAGGGACAGGGGGCGGGCAGCCCCAGCATTTT. Translation: CASSPGTGGGQPQHF.

J is TRBJ1-1 and V is TRBV25-1; D unresolved. This CDR3 contains 12 residues. Germline V gene sequence: CDR1 MGHDK, CDR2 SYGVNS. With 4 bases removed from V and 8 bases from J, the gap between germline ends came to 11 bases. The CDR3 is CASSASPGEAFF. In DNA, the CDR3 is TGTGCCAGCAGTGCCTCGCCGGGGGAAGCTTTCTTT. The full variable domain, in which reference TRBV25-1 and TRBJ1-1 provide the parts outside the CDR3, is EADIYQTPRYLVIGTGKKITLECSQTMGHDKMYWYQQDPGMELHLIHYSYGVNSTEKGDLSSESTVSRIRTEHFPLTLESARPSHTSQYLCASSASPGEAFFGQGTRLTVV.

This chain connects TRBV29-1 to TRBJ2-6, with 9 bases fitting TRBD1. The CDR3 covers 17 residues. Germline values: CDR1 SQVTM, CDR2 ANQGSEA. Germline trimming cut 4 bases from V and 4 bases from J; bases unmatched to any gene: 11. CDR3 sequence: CSVGGEGQGSGANVLTF. DNA for the CDR3: TGCAGCGTTGGGGGTGAGGGACAGGGCTCGGGGGCCAACGTCCTGACTTTC. Looking up the rest from reference TRBV29-1 and TRBJ2-6 gives the full variable domain: SAVISQKPSRDICQRGTSLTIQCQVDSQVTMMFWYRQQPGQSLTLIATANQGSEATYESGFVIDKFPISRPNLTFSTLTVSNMSPEDSSIYLCSVGGEGQGSGANVLTFGAGSRLTVL.

The rearrangement joins TRBV5-4 to TRBJ1-1, with TRBD1 identical over 7 bases. The germline gives CDR1 SGHNT, CDR2 YYREEE (reference sequence). The CDR3 loop spans 13 amino acids. The J segment lost 0 bases and the V segment lost 4 bases, leaving 0 bases of the junction unmatched. CDR3 DNA sequence: TGTGCCAGCAGCGACAGGGTGAACACTGAAGCTTTCTTT. It codes for CASSDRVNTEAFF.

The V and J genes are TRBV5-1 and TRBJ2-1; 7 bases line up with TRBD1. After removal of 4 bases from V and 3 bases from J, the junction contained 4 bases not matched to a gene. CDR1 is SGHRS and CDR2 is YFSETQ in the germline V gene. This CDR3 spans 14 amino acids. The CDR3 spells CASSRDSNYNEQFF. CDR3 coding DNA: TGCGCCAGCAGCCGGGACAGCAACTACAATGAGCAGTTCTTC.

The chain employs TRBV9 and TRBJ2-2; 11 positions agree with TRBD2. The CDR3 contains 18 residues. Per germline, CDR1 SGDLS and CDR2 YYNGEE. Trimming at V came to 0 bases and at J to 0 bases, leaving 4 bases not matched to a gene. CDR3 protein: CASSVALGLAANTGELFF. The DNA for the CDR3 is TGTGCCAGCAGCGTAGCCCTGGGACTAGCGGCGAACACCGGGGAGCTGTTTTTT.

This chain connects TRBV5-1 to TRBJ2-3; 7 bases fit TRBD2. The CDR3 length is 15 residues. Germline V gene lookup returns CDR1 SGHRS and CDR2 YFSETQ. The V and J ends lost 4 bases and 3 bases, in that order; junction bases with no gene match: 8. The DNA for the CDR3 is TGCGCCAGCAGCCTACGGGGGGTTTTGACAGATACGCAGTATTTT. Protein sequence: CASSLRGVLTDTQYF. The full variable domain, rest sourced from reference TRBV5-1 and TRBJ2-3, is KAGVTQTPRYLIKTRGQQVTLSCSPISGHRSVSWYQQTPGQGLQFLFEYFSETQRNKGNFPGRFSGRQFSNSRSEMNVSTLELGDSALYLCASSLRGVLTDTQYFGPGTRLTVL.

The chain employs TRBV7-3 and TRBJ2-1; TRBD2 matches 10 bases. This CDR3 region has 15 residues. Germline V lookup: CDR1 SGHTA, CDR2 FQGTGA. The V segment lost 5 bases and the J segment 3 bases; nucleotides outside the gene matches: 4. CDR3 sequence (DNA): TGTGCCAGCAGCCAAAGACTAGCGGGCTACAATGAGCAGTTCTTC. It codes for CASSQRLAGYNEQFF.

The V gene is TRBV19, the J gene TRBJ2-2; 11 nucleotides match TRBD1. This CDR3 spans 15 amino acids. J was trimmed by 4 bases and V by 3 bases; bases with no gene match: 1. The germline V gene encodes CDR1 LNHDA and CDR2 SQIVND (reference sequence). CDR3 nucleotides: TGTGCCAGTAGTATGGGGACAGGGGGCACCGGGGAGCTGTTTTTT. Residues: CASSMGTGGTGELFF.

This clone turned up a few times. The chain combines TRBV12-5 with TRBJ2-2; D is uncertain. Germline CDR1 is LGHNT and CDR2 is FRNRAP. The CDR3 length is 11 residues. V lost 7 bases and J lost 4, with 4 bases in between. The CDR3 loop reads CASVLTGELFF. The CDR3 coding sequence is TGTGCTAGTGTCCTCACCGGGGAGCTGTTTTTT. Supplemented by reference TRBV12-5 and TRBJ2-2, the full variable domain reads DARVTQTPRHKVTEMGQEVTMRCQPILGHNTVFWYRQTMMQGLELLAYFRNRAPLDDSGMPKDRFSAEMPDATLATLKIQPSEPRDSAVYFCASVLTGELFFGEGSRLTVL.

The V and J genes are TRBV2 and TRBJ2-7; TRBD1 might be the D (6 bases). Germline CDR1 and CDR2: SNHLY and FYNNEI. V was shortened by 8 bases and J by 3 bases, with 11 bases between the two germline ends. CDR3 size: 12 residues. This CDR3 reads CASEQGNYEQYF. CDR3 DNA sequence: TGTGCCAGCGAACAGGGAAACTACGAGCAGTACTTC.

The DNA of the CDR3 is TGTGCCAGCAGCCCTGTCGATCGAGCGAACACCGGGGAGCTGTTTTTT. Translation gives CASSPVDRANTGELFF. The rearrangement uses TRBV5-5 and TRBJ2-2; no clear D. This CDR3 is built from 16 residues. V was cut by 4 bases and J by 0 bases, with 13 bases left in between. CDR1 is SGHKS and CDR2 is YYEKEE in the germline V gene (reference sequence).

The chain is built from TRBV6-1 and TRBJ2-7, with D unresolved. V lost 6 bases and J 2 bases, leaving 17 bases between the germline ends. The germline V gene encodes CDR1 MNHNS and CDR2 SASEGT. The length of the CDR3 is 15 residues. The CDR3 reads CASSRTWDITYEQYF. CDR3 DNA sequence: TGTGCCAGCAGCCGAACTTGGGATATCACCTACGAGCAGTACTTC.

The rearrangement joins TRBV4-1 to TRBJ2-5, with D maybe TRBD2 (6 bases). Trimming took off 1 base at V and 1 base at J, with 13 bases between the two ends. There are 16 residues in the CDR3. Germline V gene sequence: CDR1 MGHRA, CDR2 YSYEKL. DNA for the CDR3: TGCGCCAGCAGCCAAGGGGCTCTAGCGACCCAAGAGACCCAGTACTTC. Translation gives CASSQGALATQETQYF.

The chain uses TRBV6-5 and TRBJ2-4; D is perhaps TRBD1 (6 bases). The CDR3 is 14 amino acids. CDR1 is MNHEY and CDR2 is SVGAGI in the germline V gene. V was shortened by 10 bases and J by 0 bases, with 13 bases between the two germline ends. This CDR3 is CANRDTVAKNIQYF. Here the CDR3 DNA reads TGTGCCAACCGGGACACCGTAGCCAAAAACATTCAGTACTTC.

As DNA, the CDR3 is TGTGCCAGCAGCCCCTCGTGGGGACAGGGGAAGCAAAATGAAAAACTGTTTTTT. It codes for CASSPSWGQGKQNEKLFF. V and J are TRBV14 and TRBJ1-4; 10 positions agree with TRBD1. Germline V CDR1 and CDR2: SGHDN, FVKESK. The length of the CDR3 is 18 residues. V shed 4 bases and J 5 bases; nucleotides not matched to a gene: 13.